This record covers a single T cell receptor beta chain. Data came from immunoSEQ multiplex PCR; TCRdb stores just in-frame clones and leaves some out. The sample lists about 55,000 clones, 80% to 90% seen once, with 0.45% to 0.75% in the top ten. The germline gives CDR1 SGHNT, CDR2 YYREEE (reference sequence). With 4 bases clipped from V and 11 bases from J, the junction kept 6 bases outside the gene matches. CDR3 length: 13 residues. The sample comes from a study of T cell changes during pregnancy in multiple sclerosis. The origin of this receptor is a female donor with multiple sclerosis, enrolled in a pregnancy study. This material consisted of CD4+ T cells from peripheral blood mononuclear cells, taken in the first trimester of pregnancy. The genes are TRBV5-4 and TRBJ2-4, with 10 bases lining up with TRBD1. DNA for the CDR3: TGTGCCAGCAGCCAACGGACAGGGGGGGTTCAGTACTTC. Translation gives CASSQRTGGVQYF.